These 5 T cell receptor beta chains originate from one sample sequenced in a study of memory CD4+ T cells and cytomegalovirus serostatus. Single viable CD3+CD4+CD8-CD45RO+ cells were sorted as the memory CD4+ T cells. Sequencing was performed with immunoSEQ multiplex PCR; in TCRdb, only in-frame clones are kept and a portion is missing. The data show 50,000 to 70,000 clones, about three quarters seen once. The material sequenced was memory CD4+ T cells from blood. These receptors were obtained from an adult in good health and CMV-seropositive.

This clone was seen more than once but under ten times. The chain links TRBV7-3 to TRBJ2-1; D may be TRBD1 or TRBD2 (6 bases each). The CDR3 is 13 amino acids. Per the germline V gene, CDR1 is SGHTA and CDR2 is FQGTGA. Trimming removed 6 bases at V and 6 bases at J, with 12 bases between. Written as DNA, the CDR3 is TGTGCCAGCAGGGGGGGCAATACCAATGAGCAGTTCTTC. This translates into CASRGGNTNEQFF.

The V gene is TRBV27, the J gene TRBJ1-5, with TRBD1 matching over 7 bases. The CDR3 length is 16 residues. Trimming removed 1 base from V and 4 bases from J; junction bases left unmatched: 7. Germline V CDR1 and CDR2: MNHEY, SMNVEV (reference sequence). CDR3 sequence reads: CASSLYRGGINQPQHF. CDR3 coding DNA: TGTGCCAGCAGTTTATACAGGGGCGGGATTAATCAGCCCCAGCATTTT.

The DNA of the CDR3 is TGTGCCAGCTCACCTATTCCACAGGGGAAGAACACTGAAGCTTTCTTT. Translated, it gives CASSPIPQGKNTEAFF. The chain is built from TRBV18 and TRBJ1-1; 7 positions match TRBD1. V lost 3 bases, J lost 1 base, and 8 bases stayed unmatched. CDR1 KGHSH and CDR2 LQKENI come from the germline V gene. The CDR3 spans 16 residues.

The rearrangement uses TRBV28 and TRBJ2-5, with 9 bases lining up with TRBD1. The CDR3 is made up of 14 amino acids. Trimming cost V 3 bases and J 7 bases; bases outside gene matches: 6. Germline V gene lookup returns CDR1 MDHEN and CDR2 SYDVKM. The CDR3 sequence is CASSFRGQGGTQYF. In DNA form, the CDR3 reads TGTGCCAGCAGTTTCAGGGGACAGGGAGGGACCCAGTACTTC.

The chain employs TRBV5-1 and TRBJ1-1, with TRBD1 as a possible D gene (5 bases). The CDR3 loop spans 12 amino acids. CDR1 and CDR2 (germline): SGHRS, YFSETQ. V was shortened by 4 bases and J by 4 bases, with 8 bases between the two germline ends. CDR3 in DNA: TGCGCCAGCAGCCCGGGGGGCACTGAAGCTTTCTTT. The encoded protein is CASSPGGTEAFF.